This is a list of T cell receptor beta chains from one sample in a study of cytomegalovirus exposure and HLA in healthy donors. The data were produced by immunoSEQ multiplex PCR, yet TCRdb's version contains in-frame clones alone and is incomplete. Counted here are roughly 120,000 clones, 9.5% occurring once; the ten biggest clones make up approximately 3%. Specimen: PBMCs. The receptors originated from a man between 25 and 39 years old in good health and CMV-seronegative. CDR3s include the opening cysteine and the closing phenylalanine or tryptophan. The D gene is left open where the match is weak. Expanded clones are given a class, and other clones once, few, many or no size at all.

D gene	J gene	V gene	clone size	CDR3 DNA	CDR3 protein
TRBD1	TRBJ1-4	TRBV7-9	few	TGTGCCAGCAGCTTCAGACAGGGGTTGGATGAAAAACTGTTTTTT	CASSFRQGLDEKLFF
-	TRBJ2-1	TRBV9	-	TGTGCCAGCAGCCAGAGCCGACAGGCGAACAATGAGCAGTTCTTC	CASSQSRQANNEQFF
-	TRBJ2-7	TRBV5-1	-	TGCGCCAGCAGCTTGGTAAAAGCGGGCCATGCCTACGAGCAGTACTTC	CASSLVKAGHAYEQYF
TRBD1	TRBJ1-1	TRBV10-3	few	TGTGCCATCAGTGAGTCGGGGACAGGGGAAGGAACTGAAGCTTTCTTT	CAISESGTGEGTEAFF
-	TRBJ2-2	TRBV5-1	-	TGCGCCAGCAGCTTGGCGACAGACACCGGGGAGCTGTTTTTT	CASSLATDTGELFF
-	TRBJ2-1	TRBV5-4	-	TGTGCCAGCAGCTTGGATTTAGCTAGACTGACCTACAATGAGCAGTTCTTC	CASSLDLARLTYNEQFF
TRBD1	TRBJ2-2	TRBV10-2	few	TGCGCCACTTCCCGACAGGGGGACACCGGGGAGCTGTTTTTT	CATSRQGDTGELFF
-	TRBJ1-5	TRBV7-8	-	TGTGCCAGCAGCTCCGGGACACCAATTGTAAGCAATCAGCCCCAGCATTTT	CASSSGTPIVSNQPQHF
TRBD1	TRBJ2-7	TRBV5-1	-	TGCGCCAGCAGCTTGGGCGGACAGGCAAATATCCCCTACGAGCAGTACTTC	CASSLGGQANIPYEQYF
-	TRBJ2-3	TRBV5-1	few	TGCGCCAGCAGCCCCAGGGGGAGCGGGAGAGTCTCAGATACGCAGTATTTT	CASSPRGSGRVSDTQYF
TRBD2	TRBJ2-5	TRBV4-3	-	TGCGCCAGCAGCCTCTGGGAGGGGGAGACCCAGTACTTC	CASSLWEGETQYF
TRBD1	TRBJ2-6	TRBV2	few	TGTGCCAGCAGTCGGACAGGGGTCGGGGCCAACGTCCTGACTTTC	CASSRTGVGANVLTF
-	TRBJ2-3	TRBV14	-	TGTGCCAGCAGCCCCCTCCCGACAGGTACGCAGTATTTT	CASSPLPTGTQYF
-	TRBJ1-4	TRBV10-1	few	TGCGCCAGCATTTGGCAGGGAGGTGAAAAACTGTTTTTT	CASIWQGGEKLFF
TRBD1	TRBJ2-7	TRBV6-1	-	TGTGCCAGCAGTGAAGGGTGGGAGAGGACAGGGGACGGGTGGGTTTACGAGCAGTACTTC	CASSEGWERTGDGWVYEQYF
-	TRBJ1-2	TRBV7-2	few	TGTGCCAGCAGCTTAGGCCCCACGGCAGGCCAGGGGAACTATGGCTACACCTTC	CASSLGPTAGQGNYGYTF
-	TRBJ2-7	TRBV5-1	few	TGCGCCAGCAGCCCGGAGTCAGGGGCCCCTTGGGAGCAGTACTTC	CASSPESGAPWEQYF
-	TRBJ2-3	TRBV6-5	-	TGTGCCAGCAGTTACAGGGGGTGGGGTCTGACAGATACGCAGTATTTT	CASSYRGWGLTDTQYF
TRBD1	TRBJ1-2	TRBV5-4	few	TGTGCCAGCACCGGACAGGGGGAAACCCTAAACTATGGCTACACCTTC	CASTGQGETLNYGYTF
-	TRBJ1-6	TRBV9	-	TGTGCCAGCAGCGCCGAGGGCAATTCACCCCTCCACTTT	CASSAEGNSPLHF
-	TRBJ2-7	TRBV5-4	-	TGTGCCAGCAGCCTGGACTTCCTCTACGAGCAGTACTTC	CASSLDFLYEQYF
TRBD1	TRBJ1-3	TRBV7-9	few	TGTGCCAGCAGCCCGTGGGACAGCATCTCTGGAAACACCATATATTTT	CASSPWDSISGNTIYF
TRBD1	TRBJ1-4	TRBV5-1	few	TGCGCCAGCAGCAGCCCAGGGGGTCCTAATGAAAAACTGTTTTTT	CASSSPGGPNEKLFF
TRBD1	TRBJ1-2	TRBV9	few	TGTGCCAGCAGCGTAGGAGGGGGCGTTTCGGGCTATGGCTACACCTTC	CASSVGGGVSGYGYTF
-	TRBJ2-2	TRBV7-2	few	TGTGCCAGCAGCTTTCTCCGGGGGGCTTTTGACGGGGAGCTGTTTTTT	CASSFLRGAFDGELFF
-	TRBJ2-7	TRBV19	-	TGTGCCAGTAGTATACTGGGCCAGGGATACGAGCAGTACTTC	CASSILGQGYEQYF
-	TRBJ1-4	TRBV6-1	-	TGTGCCAGCTTCGATAGGAGCGATGAAAAACTGTTTTTT	CASFDRSDEKLFF
TRBD1	TRBJ2-5	TRBV6-1	few	TGTGCCAGCAGTGAGACAGGGGGGTTCGAGACCCAGTACTTC	CASSETGGFETQYF
TRBD2	TRBJ2-1	TRBV19	few	TGTGCCAGTAGTTCCGGGACTAGCGGGAGCTCCTACAATGAGCAGTTCTTC	CASSSGTSGSSYNEQFF
-	TRBJ2-5	TRBV28	few	TGTGCCAGCAGGGGGCGGGGCCAGGGGGGAATGGAGACCCAGTACTTC	CASRGRGQGGMETQYF
-	TRBJ1-2	TRBV30	-	TGTGCCTGGGCCCTAATTCACTATGGCTACACCTTC	CAWALIHYGYTF
-	TRBJ1-6	TRBV15	-	TGTGCCACCAGCCCTAAGAGGGGGATTTCACCCCTCCACTTT	CATSPKRGISPLHF
TRBD2	TRBJ2-1	TRBV19	few	TGTGCCAGTAGGCGGGGGGGACTAGAGGCTAGTGAGCAGTTCTTC	CASRRGGLEASEQFF
-	TRBJ1-1	TRBV7-2	-	TGTGCCAGCAGCTTGGACAGATTGAACACTGAAGCTTTCTTT	CASSLDRLNTEAFF
-	TRBJ2-2	TRBV14	few	TGTGCCAGCAGCCAAGTCGCGGGATCCGGGGAGCTGTTTTTT	CASSQVAGSGELFF
TRBD2	TRBJ2-1	TRBV5-1	-	TGCGCCAGCAGCGGAGGGGGGACTAGCGGAAACAATGAGCAGTTCTTC	CASSGGGTSGNNEQFF
TRBD1	TRBJ2-4	TRBV19	-	TGTGCCAGTAGTACGACAGGGAACGCTATAGCCAAAAACATTCAGTACTTC	CASSTTGNAIAKNIQYF
TRBD1	TRBJ2-2	TRBV30	few	TGTGCCTGGAGCCGGGCCGGGACAGGAGACACCGGGGAGCTGTTTTTT	CAWSRAGTGDTGELFF
-	TRBJ2-1	TRBV5-1	-	TGCGCCAGCAGCATGGGGTCCTCGGATGAGCAGTTCTTC	CASSMGSSDEQFF
TRBD1	TRBJ1-3	TRBV2	few	TGTGCCAGCAGCCCCACAGGGGCTGGAAACACCATATATTTT	CASSPTGAGNTIYF
TRBD1	TRBJ1-1	TRBV19	few	TGTGCCAGTAGTGTCGGACAGGGGGGTACTGAAGCTTTCTTT	CASSVGQGGTEAFF
-	TRBJ2-1	TRBV6-1	few	TGTGCCAGCAGTGTCAGTAATCCTGAGCAGTTCTTC	CASSVSNPEQFF
-	TRBJ2-1	TRBV5-1	-	TGCGCCAGCAGCTTGGAATTATGGAGAGAAGGAGCCAATGAGCAGTTCTTC	CASSLELWREGANEQFF
-	TRBJ2-3	TRBV4-3	few	TGCGCCAGCAGCCAAGACACGGGGGATACGCAGTATTTT	CASSQDTGDTQYF
-	TRBJ2-7	TRBV6-1	-	TGTGCCAGCAGTGAACTTCGACACGGGAGCTCCTACGAGCAGTACTTC	CASSELRHGSSYEQYF
TRBD1	TRBJ1-2	TRBV5-1	-	TGCGCCAGCAGCCCCGGGGGACAGGGTGGGGGTAGCTATGGCTACACCTTC	CASSPGGQGGGSYGYTF